The sequence of this T cell receptor beta chain was determined in a study of blood T cell repertoires in COVID-19. Study-wide background: COVID-19 samples, acute and convalescent, were from the United States, Italy and Spain. PBMCs, B-cell-depleted T cells, or T cells were the source of the cDNA or gDNA that made up the material.

Study processing details: Nucleated cell number was recorded as an estimate derived from reference gene primer amplification. Sequencing used immunoSEQ multiplex PCR; TCRdb keeps in-frame clones, though not all of them. The D gene and trimming were derived from the DNA, and the V and J assignments and clone size from that table. The sample lists 150,000 or so clones, 90% to 95% occurring once. Germline V gives CDR1 SEHNR, CDR2 FQNEAQ (reference sequence). The CDR3 spans 14 residues. V was shortened by 4 bases and J by 6 bases, with 13 bases between the two germline ends. This clone was detected only a few times.

Input material: peripheral blood. The sequence came from a man aged 50-59 years with acute or convalescent COVID-19. V usage is TRBV7-9 and J usage is TRBJ2-1, with TRBD1 as a possible D gene (6 bases). The CDR3 coding sequence is TGTGCCAGCAGCTGGGACACTGTATTCAATGAGCAGTTCTTC. It yields the protein CASSWDTVFNEQFF.